These T cell receptor beta chains were read from a single sample in a study of cytomegalovirus exposure and HLA in healthy donors. The method was immunoSEQ multiplex PCR; TCRdb's version includes in-frame clones alone and lacks a portion of them. Its table lists about 210,000 clones. Source material: PBMCs. The source is a woman younger than 45 in good health and CMV-seropositive. Each CDR3 is given without its conserved first and last residue. A D gene is named only where the DNA matches it firmly. Some rows mark clone size as missing; the rest say once, few, many or name a class of expanded clone.

V gene	D gene	J gene	clone size	CDR3 protein
TRBV10-1	TRBD2	TRBJ2-3	NA	ASSDSAGVDTQY
TRBV7-2	TRBD1	TRBJ1-6	NA	ASSPWTGHSSSPLH
TRBV5-1	TRBD1	TRBJ1-4	NA	ASSPPGQLNEKLF
TRBV2	NA	TRBJ1-4	NA	ASSEQGATNEKLF
TRBV2	NA	TRBJ1-3	NA	ASSAGMLAGNTIY
TRBV9	TRBD1	TRBJ2-1	NA	ASSASRQGFSEQF
TRBV10-3	TRBD2	TRBJ2-1	NA	ASLAGGSYNEQF
TRBV7-2	TRBD1	TRBJ1-3	NA	ASTGWTGPSGNTIY
TRBV23-1	NA	TRBJ1-3	NA	ASSRDITGNTIY
TRBV4-1	TRBD2	TRBJ2-6	NA	ASSQEPLGTSGSSGANVLT
TRBV10-3	TRBD1	TRBJ2-3	NA	ATGTGVDTQY
TRBV2	NA	TRBJ1-5	NA	ATGLGAVQPQH
TRBV2	TRBD2	TRBJ2-2	NA	ASSGSGGGFTPGELF
TRBV11-2	NA	TRBJ1-3	NA	ASSTDGNTIY
TRBV10-3	TRBD1	TRBJ1-3	medium-sized	AIRDSSGNTIY
TRBV9	NA	TRBJ1-1	NA	ASSVGLGANTEAF
TRBV6-1	NA	TRBJ2-7	NA	ASVVRPGPSEQY
TRBV6-5	TRBD2	TRBJ2-3	NA	ASSYSSGVVVDTQY
TRBV7-2	NA	TRBJ1-2	NA	ASSLLSFTIYGYT
TRBV5-4	TRBD1	TRBJ2-7	NA	ASSPDRGRYEQY
TRBV5-1	NA	TRBJ1-6	NA	ASSVGHLNSPLH
TRBV27	NA	TRBJ1-2	NA	ASSLGSPYYGYT
TRBV7-2	NA	TRBJ2-7	NA	ASSLSSVTYEQY
TRBV7-9	NA	TRBJ2-7	NA	ASSLRTRNSHEQY
TRBV14	TRBD2	TRBJ2-1	NA	ASSQGLAMYNEQF
TRBV19	TRBD2	TRBJ2-1	NA	ASTGTSGRWDEQF
TRBV6-6	TRBD1	TRBJ1-1	NA	ASLTGGWVAF
TRBV27	TRBD2	TRBJ2-7	NA	ASSSRLAGAYEQY
TRBV2	TRBD2	TRBJ2-4	NA	ASSTSVGNIQY
TRBV4-3	NA	TRBJ2-5	NA	ASSQTTSRETQY
TRBV4-1	TRBD1	TRBJ1-2	NA	ASSQVPGQGYGYT
TRBV19	TRBD1	TRBJ2-7	NA	ASTPGQGAFYEQY
TRBV19	TRBD1	TRBJ1-3	NA	ASSIIGQGFGNTIY
TRBV9	TRBD1	TRBJ1-2	NA	ASSAMTGGFGYT
TRBV28	TRBD1	TRBJ1-5	NA	ATGQGVYQPQH